This T cell receptor (beta chain) is drawn from a study of cytomegalovirus exposure and HLA in healthy donors. Study outcomes and limitations: The study had only CMV serostatus as immune exposure information.

A note on this clone: The antigen is undetermined.

PCR was performed using 60 Vbeta and 13 Jbeta primers. Clones were sequenced by immunoSEQ multiplex PCR, and TCRdb holds only the in-frame ones, with some missing. In the table there are about 140,000 clones, 75% to 85% of which are singletons. The CDR3 spans 18 residues. The V gene's germline CDR1 is SGHRS and CDR2 YFSETQ. The ends were cut back, 4 bases at V and 0 bases at J, with 23 bases in the middle. Healthy individuals who donated bone marrow served as the donors. Sequencing used PBMCs. The chain has TRBV5-1 and TRBJ2-7; maybe TRBD2 (5 bases). The origin of this receptor is a woman aged 18-29 years in good health and CMV-seropositive. The CDR3 sequence: CASSPIIPGLGNSYEQYF. CDR3 DNA sequence: TGCGCCAGCAGCCCAATAATCCCGGGGTTGGGAAACTCCTACGAGCAGTACTTC.